This T cell receptor beta chain is drawn from a study of blood T cell repertoires in COVID-19. As for the study in general: T cells, B-cell-depleted T cells, or PBMCs provided the cDNA or gDNA that served as material.

Measured with immunoSEQ multiplex PCR; TCRdb has only the in-frame clones, and not every one. The sample lists under 250,000 clones, around 89% seen once, with under 3.5% in the top ten. The germline CDR1 and CDR2 sequences are GTSNPN and SVGIG (reference sequence). The CDR3 spans 13 residues. J was trimmed by 9 bases and V by 2 bases; bases with no gene match: 7. The V and J genes are TRBV30 and TRBJ2-1; TRBD2 aligns across 7 bases. This TCR derives from a woman aged 18 to 35 in a cohort exposed to, infected with or recovered from COVID-19 (not recorded which). The material sequenced was PBMCs or T cells enriched from blood (not recorded which). CDR3 DNA sequence: TGTGCCTGGAGTAGGGGAGGGAACGGTGAGCAGTTCTTC. Translation gives CAWSRGGNGEQFF.